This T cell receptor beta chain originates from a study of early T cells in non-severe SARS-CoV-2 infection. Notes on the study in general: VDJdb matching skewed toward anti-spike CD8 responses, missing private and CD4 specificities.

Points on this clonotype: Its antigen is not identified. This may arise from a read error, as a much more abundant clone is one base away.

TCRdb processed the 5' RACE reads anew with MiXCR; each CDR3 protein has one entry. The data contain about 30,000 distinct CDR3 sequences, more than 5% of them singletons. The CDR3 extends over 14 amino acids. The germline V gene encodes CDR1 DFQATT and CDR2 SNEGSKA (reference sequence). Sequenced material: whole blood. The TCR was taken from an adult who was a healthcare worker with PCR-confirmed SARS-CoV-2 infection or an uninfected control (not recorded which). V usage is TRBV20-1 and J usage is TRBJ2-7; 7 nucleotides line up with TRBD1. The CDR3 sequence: CNARPHRGQLEQYF. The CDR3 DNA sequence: TGCAATGCTAGGCCGCACCGGGGACAGCTCGAGCAGTACTTC.